Below are 18 T cell receptor beta chains sequenced from a single sample in a study of response to subunit inactivated influenza vaccine. In TCRdb, the RT-PCR reads were re-called with MiXCR into one record per CDR3 protein. Counted here are about 800,000 distinct CDR3 sequences, about 20% occurring once; the ten biggest clones make up about a tenth. The source material was PBMCs from blood, sampled 5 to 6 days after vaccination. The receptors were sampled from a man aged 45-65 years who received an inactivated influenza vaccine.

In its sample, this clonotype was seen a few times. V usage is TRBV20-1 and J usage is TRBJ1-5, with D maybe TRBD1 (6 bases). The CDR3 extends over 14 amino acids. Trimming took 0 bases from V and 3 from J, leaving 9 bases between them. Germline V gene lookup returns CDR1 DFQATT and CDR2 SNEGSKA (reference sequence). The CDR3 nucleotides are TGCAGTGCTAGAGATCCAGGGGTCAATCAGCCCCAGCATTTT. Translated, it gives CSARDPGVNQPQHF.

This clonotype was counted between two and nine times. The gene calls are TRBV6-2 or TRBV6-3 and TRBJ2-3, with 7 bases aligning to TRBD2. The CDR3 has 19 residues. Unmatched junction bases numbered 12, after V lost 0 bases and J lost 0 bases. Germline V gives CDR1 MNHEY, CDR2 SVGEGT. CDR3 in DNA: TGTGCCAGCAGTTACTCGCAGCCCCTAGCGGCGATCAGCACAGATACGCAGTATTTT. It is translated as CASSYSQPLAAISTDTQYF.

The chain couples TRBV10-3 to TRBJ2-1, with D unclear. The germline CDR1 and CDR2 sequences are ENHRY and SYGVKD. This CDR3 has 13 amino acids. The ends were cut back, 3 bases at V and 3 bases at J, with 6 bases in the middle. CDR3 in amino acids: CAISDRDYNEQFF. The CDR3 nucleotides are TGTGCCATCAGTGATAGGGACTACAATGAGCAGTTCTTC.

The chain recombines TRBV4-2 with TRBJ1-1; D unclear. CDR3 length: 13 residues. Germline CDR1 is LGHNA and CDR2 is YNFKEQ. Between the trimmed V and J ends, which lost 4 bases and 5 bases, there was a span of 11 bases. Here the CDR3 DNA reads TGTGCCAGCAGCCCGGCCCAGGCGACTGAAGCTTTCTTT. Amino acid sequence: CASSPAQATEAFF.

This clonotype occurred a few times. This sequence joins TRBV24-1 and TRBJ2-2; D remains ambiguous. Germline values: CDR1 KGHDR, CDR2 SFDVKD. The CDR3 has 15 residues. V lost 4 bases, J lost 0 bases, and 8 bases lay in between. This chain's CDR3 is CATSDPDPNTGELFF. In DNA, the CDR3 is TGTGCCACCAGTGACCCCGACCCGAACACCGGGGAGCTGTTTTTT.

A note on this clonotype: Germline is not matched at one junction end, which may reflect a read error. CDR3 residues: CAISDLSGVNTGELFF. CDR3 nucleotides: TGTGCCATCAGTGATTTGAGCGGGGTGAACACCGGGGAGCTGTTTTTT. This sequence joins TRBV24-1 and TRBJ2-2; 7 bases are a match to TRBD2. CDR1 is KGHDR and CDR2 is SFDVKD in the germline V gene. The CDR3 consists of 16 residues.

This clonotype was observed a handful of times. This sequence joins TRBV29-1 and TRBJ2-3; TRBD2 agrees at 9 bases. CDR3 length equals 15 residues. V trimming: 1 base; J trimming: 3 bases; junction bases outside the gene matches: 5. Germline-derived CDR1 and CDR2 are SQVTM and ANQGSEA. DNA for the CDR3: TGCAGCGTTGAAGGGGGTAGCGGGAGTACAGATACGCAGTATTTT. It codes for CSVEGGSGSTDTQYF.

This chain connects TRBV7-8 to TRBJ2-2; 10 bases fit TRBD2. V gave up 1 base and J gave up 4 bases; unmatched junction bases: 9. CDR1 is SGHVS and CDR2 is FQNEAQ in the germline V gene. This CDR3 is built from 18 residues. In DNA, the CDR3 is TGTGCCAGCAGCTTAGGACCTAGCGGGGGAAGGCTCACCGGGGAGCTGTTTTTT. It specifies CASSLGPSGGRLTGELFF.

The CDR3 coding sequence is TGTGCCAGCAGTTACCTACAGAACAATGAGCAGTTCTTC. It yields the protein CASSYLQNNEQFF. The V call is TRBV6-2 or TRBV6-3, the J call TRBJ2-1, with D hard to call. This CDR3 has 13 amino acids. Germline V gene lookup returns CDR1 MNHEY and CDR2 SVGEGT. Trimming removed 2 bases at V and 5 bases at J, with 7 bases between.

This clonotype has just a few counts. The gene calls are TRBV27 and TRBJ2-3; 10 bases match TRBD2. V gave up 4 bases and J gave up 4 bases; unmatched junction bases: 11. The CDR3 extends over 17 amino acids. Looked up from germline, CDR1 is MNHEY and CDR2 is SMNVEV (reference sequence). CDR3 in amino acids: CASSSIKRGGLADTQYF. The CDR3 bases are TGTGCCAGCAGTTCAATAAAGCGGGGGGGCCTCGCAGATACGCAGTATTTT.

In this sample, this clonotype turned up a few times. For the CDR3, the DNA is TGTGCCAGCAGCGACGCATCGGGGGCAAATCAGCCCCAGCATTTT. Protein sequence: CASSDASGANQPQHF. The chain couples TRBV28 to TRBJ1-5, with D possibly TRBD1 on 6 matching bases. CDR3 length: 15 residues. Germline V CDR1 and CDR2: MDHEN, SYDVKM. The V and J ends lost 6 bases and 4 bases respectively, with 16 bases between them.

This chain uses TRBV4-3 with TRBJ2-3; tentative D call: TRBD2 (5 bases). V lost 1 base to trimming and J lost 4 bases, with 12 bases between them. CDR3 size: 15 residues. Germline CDR1 is LGHNA and CDR2 is YSLEER. DNA of the CDR3: TGCGCCAGCAGCCAAGGCATAGCGAGAGCAGATACGCAGTATTTT. Its protein is CASSQGIARADTQYF.

As DNA, the CDR3 is TGTGCCAGCAGCTTGGCCGGTCGAAGCCGACTCTATGGCTACACCTTC. It translates to CASSLAGRSRLYGYTF. This rearrangement joins TRBV5-4 to TRBJ1-2, with unresolved D. V was clipped by 0 bases and J by 4 bases, with 16 bases between them. The germline V gene encodes CDR1 SGHNT and CDR2 YYREEE (reference sequence). The length of the CDR3 is 16 residues.

This clonotype has a count of ten or more. V is TRBV11-2 and J is TRBJ2-1; 7 nucleotides agree with TRBD1. J gave up 10 bases and V 11 bases, and 38 bases lay outside the gene matches. The CDR3 has 21 amino acids. Germline V gene data show CDR1 as SGHAT and CDR2 as FQNNGV. The DNA of the CDR3 is TGTGCCTGTGGCGCCCGACCAAAATGGCTGTGGTCGACAGGGTTTCTCGCCGAGCAGTTCTTC. This encodes CACGARPKWLWSTGFLAEQFF.

The J gene is TRBJ2-3, the V gene TRBV2, with TRBD2 identical over 9 bases. The CDR3 extends over 15 amino acids. Trimming cost V 6 bases and J 1 base; bases outside gene matches: 5. Germline CDR1 reads SNHLY; CDR2 reads FYNNEI. CDR3 sequence: CASRALAGGTDTQYF. The CDR3 coding sequence is TGTGCCAGCAGGGCACTAGCGGGCGGCACAGATACGCAGTATTTT. Complete variable domain (other parts from reference TRBV2 and TRBJ2-3): EPEVTQTPSHQVTQMGQEVILRCVPISNHLYFYWYRQILGQKVEFLVSFYNNEISEKSEIFDDQFSVERPDGSNFTLKIRSTKLEDSAMYFCASRALAGGTDTQYFGPGTRLTVL.

V usage is TRBV18 and J usage is TRBJ2-5; the match to TRBD2 covers 13 bases. Germline-derived CDR1 and CDR2 are KGHSH and LQKENI. Trimming cost V 3 bases and J 5 bases; bases outside gene matches: 6. The CDR3 is 16 amino acids. The CDR3 DNA is TGTGCCAGCTCACCGTGGACTAGCGGGAGCTTGGAGACCCAGTACTTC. Translated, it gives CASSPWTSGSLETQYF.

This chain joins TRBV28 and TRBJ2-1; the match to TRBD1 covers 9 bases. The CDR3 covers 15 residues. Germline CDR1 reads MDHEN; CDR2 reads SYDVKM. V was pared by 9 bases and J by 4 bases, with 10 bases of the junction left unmatched. The chain's CDR3 is CASRTGTGRYNEQFF. The CDR3 DNA sequence: TGTGCCAGTCGAACCGGGACAGGGCGTTACAATGAGCAGTTCTTC.

The rearrangement links TRBV15 to TRBJ2-2; the match to TRBD2 covers 13 bases. Germline V gene lookup returns CDR1 LNHNV and CDR2 YYDKDF (reference sequence). CDR3 length: 15 residues. With V trimmed by 10 bases and J by 2 bases, 4 bases remained unmatched. The CDR3 DNA is TGTGCCAGTGGACTAGCGGGAGTCAACACCGGGGAGCTGTTTTTT. It specifies CASGLAGVNTGELFF. Full variable domain (outside the CDR3, taken from reference TRBV15 and TRBJ2-2): DAMVIQNPRYQVTQFGKPVTLSCSQTLNHNVMYWYQQKSSQAPKLLFHYYDKDFNNEADTPDNFQSRRPNTSFCFLDIRSPGLGDTAMYLCASGLAGVNTGELFFGEGSRLTVL.